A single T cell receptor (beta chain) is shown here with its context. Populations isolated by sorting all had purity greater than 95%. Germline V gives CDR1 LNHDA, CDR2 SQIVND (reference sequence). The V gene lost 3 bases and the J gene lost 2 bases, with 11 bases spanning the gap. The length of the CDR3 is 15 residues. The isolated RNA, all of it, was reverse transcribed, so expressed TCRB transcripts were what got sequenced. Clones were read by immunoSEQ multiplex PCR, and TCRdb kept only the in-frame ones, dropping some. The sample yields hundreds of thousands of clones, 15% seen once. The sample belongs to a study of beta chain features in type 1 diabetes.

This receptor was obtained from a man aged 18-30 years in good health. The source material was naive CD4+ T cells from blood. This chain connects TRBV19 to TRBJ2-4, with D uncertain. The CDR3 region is CASSIPLRSKNIQYF. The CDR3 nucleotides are TGTGCCAGTAGTATCCCCCTCCGTTCCAAAAACATTCAGTACTTC.